This T cell receptor beta chain emerged from a study of T cell responses to AZD1222 COVID-19 vaccine. Study outcomes and limitations: Vaccination with two AZD1222 doses was followed by a rise in Spike-specific TCR breadth and depth.

Details on this clone: Its antigen is unidentified.

CDR3 length: 11 amino acids. From germline, CDR1 is SQVTM and CDR2 ANQGSEA. Trimming took off 2 bases at V and 4 bases at J, with 5 bases between the two ends. Some clones are missing from TCRdb's copy, which holds only in-frame ones; the method was immunoSEQ multiplex PCR. This table has about 170,000 clones, about 89% appearing once. The chain uses TRBV29-1 and TRBJ2-5; no reliable D call. The specimen comprised peripheral blood, sampled on day 0 of AZD1222 vaccination. This sequence originates from an adult in good health. Here the CDR3 reads CSVEKGETQYF. In nucleotides, the CDR3 is TGCAGCGTTGAAAAAGGAGAGACCCAGTACTTC.